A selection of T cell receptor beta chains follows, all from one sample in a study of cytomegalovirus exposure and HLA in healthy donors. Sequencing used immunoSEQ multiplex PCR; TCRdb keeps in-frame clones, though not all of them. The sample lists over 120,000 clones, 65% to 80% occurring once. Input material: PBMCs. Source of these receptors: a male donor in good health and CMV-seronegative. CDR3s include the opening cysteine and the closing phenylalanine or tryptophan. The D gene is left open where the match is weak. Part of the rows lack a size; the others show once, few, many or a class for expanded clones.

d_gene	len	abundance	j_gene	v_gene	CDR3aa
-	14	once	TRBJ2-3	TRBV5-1	CASRDGQRTDTQYF
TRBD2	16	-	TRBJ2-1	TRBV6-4	CASSHSGGGSYNEQFF
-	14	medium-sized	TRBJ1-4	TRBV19	CASSIDRQGEKLFF
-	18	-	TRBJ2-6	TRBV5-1	CASSLVGGTHSGANVLTF
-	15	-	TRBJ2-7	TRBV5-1	CASSLTTGYSYEQYF
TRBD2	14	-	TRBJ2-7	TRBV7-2	CASSLRESTYEQYF
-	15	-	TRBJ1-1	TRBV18	CASSPAGTSNTEAFF
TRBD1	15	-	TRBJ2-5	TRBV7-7	CASSLDRGVQETQYF
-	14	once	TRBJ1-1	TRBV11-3	CANPHTEAYTEAFF
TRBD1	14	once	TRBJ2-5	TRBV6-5	CASSLTGGGETQYF
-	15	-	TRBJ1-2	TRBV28	CASSLGRLGLGGYTF
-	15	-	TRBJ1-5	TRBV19	CASIPGKVPGQPQHF
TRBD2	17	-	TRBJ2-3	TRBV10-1	CASSETSAGARTDTQYF
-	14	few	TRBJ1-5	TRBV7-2	CASSAGIAIQPQHF
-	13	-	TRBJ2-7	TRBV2	CASMEETTYEQYF
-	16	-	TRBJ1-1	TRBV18	CASSPLTGTTMGRAFF
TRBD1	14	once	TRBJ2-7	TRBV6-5	CASTPGQGAYEQYF
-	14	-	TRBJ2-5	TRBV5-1	CASSFGQEQETQYF
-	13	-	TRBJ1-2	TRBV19	CASSIGGDYGYTF
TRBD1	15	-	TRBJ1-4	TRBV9	CASSPSTGINEKLFF
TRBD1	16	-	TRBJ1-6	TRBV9	CASSATIQGDNSPLHF
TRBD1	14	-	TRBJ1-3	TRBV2	CASSDRVQGNTIYF
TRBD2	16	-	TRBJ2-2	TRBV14	CASSQNSGSYTGELFF
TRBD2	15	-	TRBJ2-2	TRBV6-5	CASSFSGGFTGELFF
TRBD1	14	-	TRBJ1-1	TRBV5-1	CASSSGQPNTEAFF
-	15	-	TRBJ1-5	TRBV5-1	CASSSDGISNQPQHF
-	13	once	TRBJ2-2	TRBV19	CASSPTNGGELFF
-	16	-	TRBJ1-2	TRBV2	CASTSPLVQGHYGYTF
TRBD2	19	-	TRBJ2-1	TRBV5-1	CASSLVPAGGPKKDNEQFF
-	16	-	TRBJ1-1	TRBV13	CASSSWDTFGNTEAFF
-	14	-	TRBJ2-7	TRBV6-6	CASSYIGGQYEQYF
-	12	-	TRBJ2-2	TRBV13	CASSSLMGELFF
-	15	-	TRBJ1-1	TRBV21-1	CASSPFGRMNTEAFF
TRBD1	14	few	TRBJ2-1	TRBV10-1	CASLRDREYNEQFF
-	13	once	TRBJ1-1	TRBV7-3	CASSLGMNTEAFF
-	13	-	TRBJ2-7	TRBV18	CASSPRGTYEQYF
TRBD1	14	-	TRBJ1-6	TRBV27	CASRVDRGNSPLHF
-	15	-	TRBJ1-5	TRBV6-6	CATESRSNSNQPQHF
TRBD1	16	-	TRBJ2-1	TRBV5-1	CASGNDRDRGLDEQFF
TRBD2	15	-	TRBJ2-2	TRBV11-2	CASRHTNSGTGELFF
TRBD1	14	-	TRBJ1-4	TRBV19	CASSDRALGEKLFF
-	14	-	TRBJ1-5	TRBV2	CASRIINSNQPQHF
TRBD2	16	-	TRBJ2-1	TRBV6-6	CASTLPASGGAGEQFF
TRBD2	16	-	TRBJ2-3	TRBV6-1	CASSDPSGSSTDTQYF
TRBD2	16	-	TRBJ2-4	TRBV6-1	CASSEEGGGPRNIQYF
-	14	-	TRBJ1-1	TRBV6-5	CASSEGGAWTEAFF
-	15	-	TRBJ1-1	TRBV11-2	CASSLVMSRATEAFF
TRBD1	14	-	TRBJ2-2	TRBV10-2	CASCGQGPTGELFF
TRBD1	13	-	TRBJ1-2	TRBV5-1	CASSSTGLYGYTF
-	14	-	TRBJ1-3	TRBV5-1	CASSLDTSGNTIYF
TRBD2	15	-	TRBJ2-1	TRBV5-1	CASSGLAGGYNEQFF